This T cell receptor beta chain is from a study of cytotoxic CD8 clonotypes in ibrutinib-treated CLL (dated by TCRdb to the early 2020s). The study in broad terms: The cohort included more than 14 treatment-naive and 11 to 12 relapsed/refractory patients; about 18 were IGHV unmutated. Cryopreserved peripheral blood mononuclear cells were collected before treatment, at response, and at either disease progression or sustained remission. Of the roughly 81 people in the trial, approximately 26 had longitudinal samples available. Partial responses were observed in some 24 patients and complete responses in 2; after a median follow-up of 68 months, remission was maintained in 14 patients and progression was observed in roughly twelve. The response samples were drawn at a median of 12 months into treatment, with a range of about 6 to 40 months. On average, each sample yielded roughly 250,000 productive templates and tens of thousands of productive rearrangements. On the study overall, not on this receptor specifically: Public clonotypes were rare and either shrank or stayed stable during treatment, and the rise in clonality at ibrutinib response reflected expansion of private clonotypes. At ibrutinib response clonality went up, during sustained remission it held steady, and at progression it dropped back toward baseline. At baseline, clonality was higher than in age-matched healthy donors and showed a strong correlation with circulating CD8+ T-cell counts. Sampling times were not matched between patients in sustained remission and patients whose disease was progressing, and lymph node repertoires were not examined.

From a lookup of the germline V gene, CDR1 and CDR2 are MDHEN and SYDVKM. V is shortened by 8 bases, J by 6 bases, and the region joining them spans 13 bases. The CDR3 starts with the cysteine, ends with the phenylalanine, and has 12 residues. Here the CDR3 DNA is all that survives: 36 bases in frame from base 1. Points on this clone: Which antigen it targets is not known. No clone much larger than this one lies a single base away; base qualities are absent.

For TCR beta library preparation, 1.5 to 2 micrograms of genomic DNA were extracted from the cryopreserved PBMCs. Longitudinal blood samples from CLL patients on ibrutinib monotherapy were analyzed using high-throughput TCR beta sequencing. The patients took part in an open-label, single-center phase 2 trial of ibrutinib monotherapy. On a MiSeq, deep resolution sequencing aimed for a depth between 1 in 1 million and 1 in 200,000 T cells, with each clonotype covered 10x on average. The immunoSEQ hsTCRB Kit was used to generate TCR beta libraries. The study's processing was this. The data were analyzed with ImmunoSEQ Analyzer and ImmunoSEQ Data Assistant, and V, D and J gene assignments followed IMGT definitions. Clonality, which ranges from 0 to 1, was calculated by subtracting the normalized Shannon entropy of productive rearrangement frequencies from one. Only overrepresented clonotypes making up at least 0.05% of the repertoire of each patient were included in the public clonotype analysis. Around 14 repertoires from age-matched healthy donors, obtained from immuneACCESS, served as clonality controls. TCRdb took this table from immuneACCESS and kept in-frame rearrangements with V and J called. Such tables lack part of the clones; where checked against another copy, unresolved V genes explain under half of the gap, and the rest is unexplained. V and J calls and clone size are given by that table; D and trimming were obtained from the DNA. In all, the sample holds about 86,000 clones, and 86% of those were seen once. In total, the top ten clones hold over 5% of the sample.

The rearrangement joined TRBV28 to TRBJ1-1; a tentative D match to TRBD1 spans 5 bases. This receptor was taken from a human donor with chronic lymphocytic leukemia. Specimen: PBMCs, collected before ibrutinib treatment. In nucleotide form, the sequence is TGTGCCAGCGGGACCTACCCCCCTGAAGCTTTCTTT. Its translation reads: CASGTYPPEAFF.